A single sample gave rise to the 11 T cell receptor beta chains below, sequenced in a study of neoadjuvant anti-PD-1 for oral cavity cancer. The protocol was immunoSEQ multiplex PCR, while the TCRdb copy is restricted to in-frame clones and leaves out a portion. The table includes around 65,000 clones, about nine tenths detected once. Described time point: after neoadjuvant nivolumab, at surgical resection. The source material was PBMCs, sampled after nivolumab (anti-PD-1) treatment. Receptor source: a person aged 40-85 years with oral cavity squamous cell carcinoma.

This clone has only a few counts. The rearrangement uses TRBV6-5 and TRBJ2-5, with 8 bases that match TRBD2. Germline V gene sequence: CDR1 MNHEY, CDR2 SVGAGI. V trimming: 4 bases; J trimming: 4 bases; junction bases outside the gene matches: 11. CDR3 length: 16 residues. The CDR3 DNA is TGTGCCAGCAGTTCCTACGCCGGCGGGGGGCGAGAGACCCAGTACTTC. Translated: CASSSYAGGGRETQYF.

The chain uses TRBV12-5 and TRBJ1-2; 9 bases are shared with TRBD1. This CDR3 contains 16 residues. After removal of 2 bases from V and 7 bases from J, the junction contained 11 bases not matched to a gene. In germline, CDR1 is LGHNT, CDR2 FRNRAP. The CDR3 sequence: CASGLPYLTGGGGYTF. In nucleotides, the CDR3 is TGTGCTAGTGGTTTGCCCTACCTCACAGGGGGCGGTGGCTACACCTTC.

The chain carries TRBV7-8 and TRBJ2-1, with 9 bases aligning to TRBD2. The V and J ends lost 5 bases and 2 bases, in that order; junction bases with no gene match: 7. This CDR3 contains 16 residues. Germline CDR1 is SGHVS and CDR2 is FQNEAQ. CDR3 bases: TGTGCCAGCAGCGAACCGGGACTAGCCGCCTACAATGAGCAGTTCTTC. This gives the protein CASSEPGLAAYNEQFF. Full variable domain (rest looked up from reference TRBV7-8 and TRBJ2-1): GAGVSQSPRYKVAKRGQDVALRCDPISGHVSLFWYQQALGQGPEFLTYFQNEAQLDKSGLPSDRFFAERPEGSVSTLKIQRTQQEDSAVYLCASSEPGLAAYNEQFFGPGTRLTVL.

This chain uses TRBV5-5 with TRBJ2-5; 7 positions agree with TRBD2. The germline V gene encodes CDR1 SGHKS and CDR2 YYEKEE (reference sequence). The CDR3 runs to 15 residues. The trim removed 6 bases at V and 3 bases at J, leaving 11 bases unmatched. The CDR3 DNA reads TGTGCCAGCACCCTCGGGGAGGGGAGGGAAGAGACCCAGTACTTC. Translated: CASTLGEGREETQYF.

The rearrangement joins TRBV5-1 to TRBJ2-1; no clear D gene. Trimming pared 0 bases from V and 6 bases from J, leaving 7 bases between. This CDR3 comprises 13 residues. CDR1 is SGHRS and CDR2 is YFSETQ in the germline V gene. As DNA, the CDR3 is TGCGCCAGCAGCTTGGCGGCGGTCAATGAGCAGTTCTTC. It is translated as CASSLAAVNEQFF.

CDR3 region: CASSQGSRTGRGGEQFF. CDR3 sequence (DNA): TGCGCCAGCAGCCAAGGATCCAGGACGGGGCGTGGGGGTGAGCAGTTCTTC. The chain links TRBV4-1 to TRBJ2-1, with D perhaps given as TRBD1 or TRBD2 (5 bases each). The CDR3 spans 17 residues. Germline V gene sequence: CDR1 MGHRA, CDR2 YSYEKL. Trimming removed 1 base at V and 9 bases at J, with 22 bases between.

The chain employs TRBV6-6 and TRBJ1-1; 9 positions match TRBD1. The CDR3 contains 14 residues. Germline lookup yields CDR1 MNHNY and CDR2 SVGAGI (reference sequence). Trimming took 4 bases from V and 4 from J; bases not matched to a gene: 4. CDR3 region: CASSSKTGGTEAFF. The CDR3 DNA reads as TGTGCCAGCAGTTCGAAGACAGGGGGCACTGAAGCTTTCTTT.

This chain uses TRBV11-2 with TRBJ2-7; D is unresolved. CDR1 is SGHAT, CDR2 FQNNGV, per germline. Trimming removed 1 base from V and 3 bases from J, with 13 bases in between. The CDR3 sequence is 15 residues long. CDR3 protein: CASSLGFAAVYEQYF. As DNA, the CDR3 is TGTGCCAGCAGCTTAGGTTTTGCAGCAGTCTACGAGCAGTACTTC. The full variable domain, with the rest looked up from reference TRBV11-2 and TRBJ2-7, is EAGVAQSPRYKIIEKRQSVAFWCNPISGHATLYWYQQILGQGPKLLIQFQNNGVVDDSQLPKDRFSAERLKGVDSTLKIQPAKLEDSAVYLCASSLGFAAVYEQYFGPGTRLTVT.

The chain combines TRBV9 with TRBJ2-1; 11 nucleotides agree with TRBD2. Trimming at V came to 0 bases and at J to 9 bases, leaving 8 bases not matched to a gene. CDR1 is SGDLS and CDR2 is YYNGEE in the germline V gene. CDR3 length: 16 residues. CDR3 nucleotide sequence: TGTGCCAGCAGCGTAGGTAAACTAGCGGGAGTAGCTGAGCAGTTCTTC. It is translated as CASSVGKLAGVAEQFF.

The chain links TRBV6-5 to TRBJ1-2, with D tentatively TRBD1 (6 bases). CDR3 length: 14 amino acids. The V and J ends lost 0 bases and 8 bases respectively, with 13 bases between them. Germline V gives CDR1 MNHEY, CDR2 SVGAGI. CDR3 residues: CASSYSPGQGGYTF. The CDR3 DNA reads as TGTGCCAGCAGTTACTCGCCCGGCCAGGGGGGCTACACCTTC.

V and J are TRBV7-9 and TRBJ1-1; no reliable D call. This CDR3 region has 15 residues. V shed 0 bases and J shed 1 base, with 9 bases lying between them. Germline lookup yields CDR1 SEHNR and CDR2 FQNEAQ (reference sequence). CDR3 sequence: CASSLARRGNTEAFF. DNA of the CDR3: TGTGCCAGCAGCTTAGCGCGGCGGGGGAACACTGAAGCTTTCTTT.